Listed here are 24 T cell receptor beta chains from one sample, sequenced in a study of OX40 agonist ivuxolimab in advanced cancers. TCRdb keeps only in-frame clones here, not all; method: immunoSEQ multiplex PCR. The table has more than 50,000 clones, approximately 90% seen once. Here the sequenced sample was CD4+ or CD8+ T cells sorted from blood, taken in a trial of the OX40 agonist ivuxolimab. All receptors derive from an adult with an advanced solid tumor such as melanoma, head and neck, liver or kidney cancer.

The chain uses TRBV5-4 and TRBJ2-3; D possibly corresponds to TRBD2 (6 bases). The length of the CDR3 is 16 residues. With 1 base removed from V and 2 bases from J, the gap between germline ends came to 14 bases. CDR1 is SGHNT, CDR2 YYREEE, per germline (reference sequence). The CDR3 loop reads CASSLRLGGTTDTQYF. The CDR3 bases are TGTGCCAGCAGCTTGCGGCTGGGCGGGACCACAGATACGCAGTATTTT.

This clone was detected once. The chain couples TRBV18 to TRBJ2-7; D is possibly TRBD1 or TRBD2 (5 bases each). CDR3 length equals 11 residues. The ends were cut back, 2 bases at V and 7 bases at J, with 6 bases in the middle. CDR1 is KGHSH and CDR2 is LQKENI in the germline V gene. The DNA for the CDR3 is TGTGCCAGCTCACCAGGGGGAGAGCAGTACTTC. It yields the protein CASSPGGEQYF.

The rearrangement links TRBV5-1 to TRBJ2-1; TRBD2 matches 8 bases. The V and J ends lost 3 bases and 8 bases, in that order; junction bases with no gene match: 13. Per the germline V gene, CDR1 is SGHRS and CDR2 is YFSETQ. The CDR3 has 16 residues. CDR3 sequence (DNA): TGCGCCAGCAGCTCCGGGACTAGACTTTTCAACTATGAGCAGTTCTTC. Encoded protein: CASSSGTRLFNYEQFF.

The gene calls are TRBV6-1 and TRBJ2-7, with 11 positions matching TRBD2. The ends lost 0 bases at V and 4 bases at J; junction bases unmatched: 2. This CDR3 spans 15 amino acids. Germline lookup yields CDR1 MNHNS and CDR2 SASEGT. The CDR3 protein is CASSEALAGGYEQYF. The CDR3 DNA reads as TGTGCCAGCAGTGAAGCCCTAGCGGGAGGTTACGAGCAGTACTTC.

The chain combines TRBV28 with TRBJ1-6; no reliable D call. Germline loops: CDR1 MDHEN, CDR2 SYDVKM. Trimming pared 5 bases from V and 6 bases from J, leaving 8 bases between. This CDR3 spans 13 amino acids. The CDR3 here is CASSLDLNSPLHF. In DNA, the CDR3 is TGTGCCAGCAGTCTGGATCTTAATTCACCCCTCCACTTT.

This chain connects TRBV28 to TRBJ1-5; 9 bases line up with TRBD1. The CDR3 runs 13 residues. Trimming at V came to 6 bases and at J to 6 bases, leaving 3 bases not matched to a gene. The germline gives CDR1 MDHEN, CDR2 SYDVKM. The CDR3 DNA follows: TGTGCCAGCAGAAGGACAGGGGTTCAGCCCCAGCATTTT. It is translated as CASRRTGVQPQHF.

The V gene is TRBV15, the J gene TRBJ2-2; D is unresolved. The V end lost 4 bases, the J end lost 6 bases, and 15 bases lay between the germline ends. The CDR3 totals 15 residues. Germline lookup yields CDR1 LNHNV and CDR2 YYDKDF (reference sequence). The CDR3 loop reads CATSTGPYHPGELFF. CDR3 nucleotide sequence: TGTGCCACCAGCACTGGGCCGTACCATCCCGGGGAGCTGTTTTTT.

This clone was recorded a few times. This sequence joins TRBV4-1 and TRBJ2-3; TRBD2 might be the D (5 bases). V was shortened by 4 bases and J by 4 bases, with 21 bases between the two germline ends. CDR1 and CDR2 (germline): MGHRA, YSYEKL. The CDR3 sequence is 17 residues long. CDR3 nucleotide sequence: TGCGCCAGCAGCCTCGGAAGGACTCGTCCCCCGGCAGATACGCAGTATTTT. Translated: CASSLGRTRPPADTQYF.

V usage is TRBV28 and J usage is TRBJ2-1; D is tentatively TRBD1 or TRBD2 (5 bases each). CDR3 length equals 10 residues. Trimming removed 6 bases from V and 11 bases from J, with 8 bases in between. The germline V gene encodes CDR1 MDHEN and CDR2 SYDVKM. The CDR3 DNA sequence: TGTGCCAGCAGCGGGACCAAGCAGTTCTTC. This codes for CASSGTKQFF.

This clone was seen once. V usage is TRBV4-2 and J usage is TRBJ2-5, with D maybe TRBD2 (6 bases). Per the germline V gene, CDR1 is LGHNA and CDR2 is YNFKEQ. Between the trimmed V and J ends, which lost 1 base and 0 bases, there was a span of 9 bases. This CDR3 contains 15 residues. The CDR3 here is CASSQGGDYQETQYF. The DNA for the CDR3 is TGTGCCAGCAGCCAAGGGGGGGACTACCAAGAGACCCAGTACTTC.

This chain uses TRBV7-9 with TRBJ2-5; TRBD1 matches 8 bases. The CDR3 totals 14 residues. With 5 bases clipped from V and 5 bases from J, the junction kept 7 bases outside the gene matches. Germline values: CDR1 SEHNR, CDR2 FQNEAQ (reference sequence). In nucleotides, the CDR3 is TGTGCCAGCAGCGGGGGACAGGCGGTCGAGACCCAGTACTTC. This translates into CASSGGQAVETQYF.

Here the CDR3 reads CASTARGPRTDTQYF. CDR3 nucleotide sequence: TGTGCCAGCACCGCGAGGGGGCCGAGGACAGATACGCAGTATTTT. The gene calls are TRBV27 and TRBJ2-3; 7 bases are a match to TRBD1. J lost 3 bases, V lost 7 bases, and 10 bases had no gene match. The CDR3 loop spans 15 amino acids. Germline CDR1 and CDR2: MNHEY and SMNVEV (reference sequence).

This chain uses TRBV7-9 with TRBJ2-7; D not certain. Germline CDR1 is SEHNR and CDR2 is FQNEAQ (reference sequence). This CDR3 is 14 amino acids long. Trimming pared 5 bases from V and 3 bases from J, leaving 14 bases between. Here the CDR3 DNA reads TGTGCCAGCAGCCCCCCAGGCAGGTTCTACGAGCAGTACTTC. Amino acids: CASSPPGRFYEQYF.

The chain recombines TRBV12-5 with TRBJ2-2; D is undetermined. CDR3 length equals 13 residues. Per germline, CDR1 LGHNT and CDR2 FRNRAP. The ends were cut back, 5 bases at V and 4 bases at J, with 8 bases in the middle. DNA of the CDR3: TGTGCTAGTGGTACCGGCGCCACCGGGGAGCTGTTTTTT. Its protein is CASGTGATGELFF.

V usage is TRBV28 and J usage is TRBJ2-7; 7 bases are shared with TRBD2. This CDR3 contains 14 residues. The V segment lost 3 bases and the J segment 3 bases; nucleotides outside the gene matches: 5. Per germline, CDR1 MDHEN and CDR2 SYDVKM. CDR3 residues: CASSFGAGSYEQYF. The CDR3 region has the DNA TGTGCCAGCAGTTTTGGAGCGGGAAGCTACGAGCAGTACTTC.

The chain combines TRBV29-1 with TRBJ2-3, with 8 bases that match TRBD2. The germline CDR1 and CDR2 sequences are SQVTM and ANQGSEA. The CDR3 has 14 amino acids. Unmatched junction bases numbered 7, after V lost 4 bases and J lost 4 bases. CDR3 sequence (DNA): TGCAGCGTTGTCCGGGGGGGCCCCGCAGATACGCAGTATTTT. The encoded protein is CSVVRGGPADTQYF.

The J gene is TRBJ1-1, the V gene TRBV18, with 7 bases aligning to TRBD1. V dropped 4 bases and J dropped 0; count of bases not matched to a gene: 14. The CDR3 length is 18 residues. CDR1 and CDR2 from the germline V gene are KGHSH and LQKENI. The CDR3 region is CASSRFGTELFMNTEAFF. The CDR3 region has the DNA TGTGCCAGCTCACGTTTCGGGACAGAGCTGTTCATGAACACTGAAGCTTTCTTT.

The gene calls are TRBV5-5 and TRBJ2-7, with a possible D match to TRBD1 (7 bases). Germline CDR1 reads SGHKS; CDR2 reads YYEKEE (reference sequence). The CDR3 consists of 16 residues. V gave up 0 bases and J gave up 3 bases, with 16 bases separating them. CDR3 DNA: TGTGCCAGCAGCTTGGCAGGGGGGCTACAGTACTACGAGCAGTACTTC. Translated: CASSLAGGLQYYEQYF.

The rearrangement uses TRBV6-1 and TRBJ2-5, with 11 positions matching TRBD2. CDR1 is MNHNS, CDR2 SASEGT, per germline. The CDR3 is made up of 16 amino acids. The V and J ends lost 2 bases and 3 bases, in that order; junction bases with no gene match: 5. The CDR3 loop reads CASSEPRLAGKETQYF. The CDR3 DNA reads TGTGCCAGCAGTGAACCACGACTAGCGGGGAAAGAGACCCAGTACTTC.

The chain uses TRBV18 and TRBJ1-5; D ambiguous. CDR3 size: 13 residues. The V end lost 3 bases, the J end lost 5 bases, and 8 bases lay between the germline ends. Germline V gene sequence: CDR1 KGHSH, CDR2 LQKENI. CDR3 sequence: CASSPRSDQPQHF. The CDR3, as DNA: TGTGCCAGCTCACCCAGGAGTGATCAGCCCCAGCATTTT.

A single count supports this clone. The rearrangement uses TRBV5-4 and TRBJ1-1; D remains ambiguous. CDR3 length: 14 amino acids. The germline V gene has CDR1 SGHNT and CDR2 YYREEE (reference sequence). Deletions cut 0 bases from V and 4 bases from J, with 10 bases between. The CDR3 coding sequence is TGTGCCAGCAGCTTGGCGGGTTGGGGCACTGAAGCTTTCTTT. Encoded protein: CASSLAGWGTEAFF.

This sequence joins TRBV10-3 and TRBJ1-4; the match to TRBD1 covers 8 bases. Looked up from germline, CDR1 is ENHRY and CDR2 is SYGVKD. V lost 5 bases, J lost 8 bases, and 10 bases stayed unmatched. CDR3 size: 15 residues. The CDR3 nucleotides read TGTGCCATCAGTCCCCAGGGGGCGCAAGGAGAAAAACTGTTTTTT. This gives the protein CAISPQGAQGEKLFF.

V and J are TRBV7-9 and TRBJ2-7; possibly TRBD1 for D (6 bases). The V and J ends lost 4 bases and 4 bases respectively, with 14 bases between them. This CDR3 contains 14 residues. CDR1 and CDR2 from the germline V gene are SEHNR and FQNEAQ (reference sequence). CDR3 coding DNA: TGTGCCAGCAGCTCCCACAGGGTAGGATACGAGCAGTACTTC. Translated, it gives CASSSHRVGYEQYF.

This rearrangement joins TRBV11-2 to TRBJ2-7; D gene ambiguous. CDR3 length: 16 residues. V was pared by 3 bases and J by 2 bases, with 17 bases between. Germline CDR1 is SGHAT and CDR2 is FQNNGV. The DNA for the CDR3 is TGTGCCAGCAGCTTTGGACCGACCGGTTCCACCTACGAGCAGTACTTC. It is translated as CASSFGPTGSTYEQYF.